Listed below are T cell receptor beta chains from one sample, sequenced in a study of sequential checkpoint blockade in melanoma. Sequenced by immunoSEQ multiplex PCR; TCRdb stores in-frame clones only, minus some. This sample has 6,000 or so clones, with about 19% found just once. The sequencing used tumor tissue (inferred from file names), collected from a patient given nivolumab and ipilimumab in sequence. These receptors were taken from a human donor with melanoma. Each CDR3 is given with its conserved first and last residue.

j_call v_call cdr3_aa
TRBJ2-6 TRBV11-3 CASSDRDREVDGANVLTF
TRBJ1-1 TRBV11-3 CASSPQGGEGTEAFF
TRBJ2-3 TRBV5-1 CASELPDRTDTQYF
TRBJ1-2 TRBV11-3 CASSLGVGDYGYTF
TRBJ2-5 TRBV19 CASSITVRETQYF
TRBJ2-3 TRBV5-1 CASSPDRGRDTQYF
TRBJ2-5 TRBV2 CASRSEGSETQYF
TRBJ2-5 TRBV5-1 CASSSQGQEETQYF
TRBJ2-2 TRBV11-3 CASSQVYRVRGPVNTGELFF
TRBJ2-7 TRBV11-3 CASSSTGQGTVQYF
TRBJ2-3 TRBV19 CASSRLAGNTDTQYF
TRBJ2-7 TRBV6-8 CASSVTDRVYEQYF
TRBJ2-1 TRBV9 CASSPSSRGNEQFF
TRBJ1-2 TRBV5-1 CASSVRDSSGGYTF
TRBJ1-1 TRBV19 CASSITGGGTEAFF
TRBJ2-1 TRBV9 CASSVAGSNNEQFF
TRBJ1-4 TRBV7-2 CASSLGRNEKLFF
TRBJ2-7 TRBV1 CASSQVIAVAGTYEQYF
TRBJ2-5 TRBV11-3 CASSPGASGGGETQYF
TRBJ1-2 TRBV15 CATSRDRAQTGGYTF
TRBJ1-6 TRBV5-1 CASSSEGHGENSPLHF
TRBJ2-7 TRBV16 CASSQNRDPSYEQYF